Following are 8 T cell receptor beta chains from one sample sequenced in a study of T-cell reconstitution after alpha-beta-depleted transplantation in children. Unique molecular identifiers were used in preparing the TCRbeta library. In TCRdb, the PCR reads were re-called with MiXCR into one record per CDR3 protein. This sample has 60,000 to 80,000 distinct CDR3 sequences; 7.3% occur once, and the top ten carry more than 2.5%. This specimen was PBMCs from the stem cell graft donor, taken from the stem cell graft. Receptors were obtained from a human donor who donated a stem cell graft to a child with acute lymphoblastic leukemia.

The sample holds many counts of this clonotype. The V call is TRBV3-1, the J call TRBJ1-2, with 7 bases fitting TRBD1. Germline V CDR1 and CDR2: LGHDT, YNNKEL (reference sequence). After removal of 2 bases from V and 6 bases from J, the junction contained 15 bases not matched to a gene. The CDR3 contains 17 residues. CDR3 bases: TGTGCCAGCAGCCAACGGGACAGAAGCGTGGGGACCGATGGCTACACCTTC. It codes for CASSQRDRSVGTDGYTF.

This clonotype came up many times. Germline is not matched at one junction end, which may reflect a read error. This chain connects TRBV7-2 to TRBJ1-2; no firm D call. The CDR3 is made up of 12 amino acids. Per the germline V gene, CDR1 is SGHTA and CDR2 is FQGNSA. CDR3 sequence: CASSLEAISLRF. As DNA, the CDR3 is TGTGCCAGCAGCTTAGAAGCGATCTCGCTTCGATTC.

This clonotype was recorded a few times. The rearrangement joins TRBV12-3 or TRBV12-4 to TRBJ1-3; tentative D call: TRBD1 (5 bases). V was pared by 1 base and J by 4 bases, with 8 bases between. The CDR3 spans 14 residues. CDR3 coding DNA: TGTGCCAGCAGTTTAGAGGGGTGGGGAAACACCATATATTTT. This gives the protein CASSLEGWGNTIYF.

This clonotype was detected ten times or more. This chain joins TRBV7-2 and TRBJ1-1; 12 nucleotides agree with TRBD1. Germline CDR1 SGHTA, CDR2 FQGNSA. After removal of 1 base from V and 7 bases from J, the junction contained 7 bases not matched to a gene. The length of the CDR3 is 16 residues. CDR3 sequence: CASSLGGQGALDEAFF. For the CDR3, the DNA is TGTGCCAGCAGCTTAGGGGGACAGGGGGCATTGGATGAAGCTTTCTTT.

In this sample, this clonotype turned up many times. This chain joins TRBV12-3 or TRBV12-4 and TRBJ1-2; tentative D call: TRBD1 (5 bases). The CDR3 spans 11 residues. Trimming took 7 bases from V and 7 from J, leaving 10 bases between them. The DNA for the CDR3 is TGTGCCAGCACCCAAGACAGTGGCTACACCTTC. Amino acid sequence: CASTQDSGYTF.

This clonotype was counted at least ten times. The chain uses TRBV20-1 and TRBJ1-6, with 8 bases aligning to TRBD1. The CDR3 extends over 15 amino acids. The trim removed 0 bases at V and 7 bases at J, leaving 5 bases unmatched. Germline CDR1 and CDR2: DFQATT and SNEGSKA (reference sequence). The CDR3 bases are TGCAGTGCTAGAGAGCGGACAGGGCCGAATTCACCCCTCCACTTT. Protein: CSARERTGPNSPLHF.

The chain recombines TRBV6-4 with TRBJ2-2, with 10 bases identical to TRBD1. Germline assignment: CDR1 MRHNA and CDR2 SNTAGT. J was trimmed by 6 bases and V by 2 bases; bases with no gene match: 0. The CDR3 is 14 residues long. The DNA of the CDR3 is TGTGCCAGCAGTGACGGACAGGGGGCCGGGGAGCTGTTTTTT. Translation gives CASSDGQGAGELFF.

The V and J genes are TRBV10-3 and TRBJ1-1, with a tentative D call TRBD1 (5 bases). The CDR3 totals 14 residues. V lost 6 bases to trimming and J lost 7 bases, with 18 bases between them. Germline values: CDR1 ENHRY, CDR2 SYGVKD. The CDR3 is CAISSTGRPVEAFF. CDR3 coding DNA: TGTGCCATCAGCTCCACGGGACGGCCAGTTGAAGCTTTCTTT.